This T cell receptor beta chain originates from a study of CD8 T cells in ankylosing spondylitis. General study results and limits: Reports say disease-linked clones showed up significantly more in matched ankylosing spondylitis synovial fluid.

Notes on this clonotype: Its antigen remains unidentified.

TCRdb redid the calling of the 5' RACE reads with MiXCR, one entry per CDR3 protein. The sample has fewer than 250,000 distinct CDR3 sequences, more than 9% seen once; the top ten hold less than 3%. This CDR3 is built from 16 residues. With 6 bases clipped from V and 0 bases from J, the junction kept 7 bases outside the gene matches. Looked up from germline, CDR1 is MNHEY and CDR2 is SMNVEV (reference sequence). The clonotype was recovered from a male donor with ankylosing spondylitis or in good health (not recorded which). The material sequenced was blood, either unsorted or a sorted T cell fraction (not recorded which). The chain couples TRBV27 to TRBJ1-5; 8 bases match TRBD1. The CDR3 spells CASSLSGGVSNQPQHF. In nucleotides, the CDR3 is TGTGCCAGCAGCCTATCAGGGGGCGTTAGCAATCAGCCCCAGCATTTT.